This T cell receptor (beta chain) was sequenced during a study of circulating CD8 cells and anti-PD-1 response in melanoma. Study-wide context: Patients received intravenous nivolumab, 3 mg/kg, every 2 weeks. Complete or partial response defined responders; stable or progressive disease, non-responders. Study-wide results and caveats: DNEG was most diverse; TIGIT repertoires were least diverse. At M1, fewer than 8% of TRB clonotypes appeared in multiple subsets.

TCR libraries were prepared from approximately 15 ng of total RNA with the QIAseq Immune Repertoire TCR panel. Each CDR3 protein gets one entry after TCRdb re-called the reads with MiXCR. Here the sample spans a few hundred distinct CDR3 sequences, over 5% being singletons. This clonotype is categorized as large (0.1 to 1%). Its matching antigen is unknown. From live CD3+CD8+TCRalphabeta+ cells, four PD-1 and/or TIGIT subsets were sorted. Germline lookup yields CDR1 MNHEY and CDR2 SMNVEV (reference sequence). Trimming left V 7 bases short and J 6 bases short, with 10 bases between. The CDR3 covers 12 residues.

This receptor was taken from a human donor with melanoma. The gene calls are TRBV27 and TRBJ2-1; D tentatively fits TRBD1 or TRBD2 (5 bases each). The input for sequencing was CD8+ T cells from PBMCs, taken at baseline or after one month of anti-PD-1 therapy (not recorded which). The CDR3 DNA reads TGTGCCAGCACACGGGGCGGCAATGAGCAGTTCTTC. This codes for CASTRGGNEQFF.